This T cell receptor (beta chain) was identified during a study of cytomegalovirus exposure and HLA in healthy donors. Study results and limitations: 164 TCR beta chains were listed as cytomegalovirus-associated. Follow-up analysis later connected one missense variant in DCLRE1C with trimming of TCR beta V- and J-genes.

Primers: 60 Vbeta forward and 13 Jbeta reverse. Profiled with immunoSEQ multiplex PCR; TCRdb holds only in-frame clones, not every one. The table includes approximately 160,000 clones, 80% detected once. Germline values: CDR1 LNHNV, CDR2 YYDKDF (reference sequence). This CDR3 has 15 amino acids. Trimming shortened V by 0 bases and J by 2 bases, and 9 bases separated the two germline ends. The donors were healthy bone marrow donors. Of note for this clone: Its antigen is not known.

The specimen sequenced was PBMCs. The clonotype comes from a human donor in good health. The J gene is TRBJ2-3, the V gene TRBV15; possible D gene TRBD1, 5 bases. The CDR3 nucleotides are TGTGCCACCAGCAGAGATAGGGGCCCCACAGATACGCAGTATTTT. It yields the protein CATSRDRGPTDTQYF.